These 32 T cell receptor beta chains share one sample of origin, sequenced in a study of blood T cell repertoires in COVID-19. Only in-frame clones appear in the TCRdb table, and some are missing; sequencing was by immunoSEQ multiplex PCR. Counted here are about 500,000 clones, around 87% occurring once; the ten biggest clones make up under 0.75%. The specimen was PBMCs or T cells enriched from blood (not recorded which). These receptor sequences come from a woman under 30 who had recovered from COVID-19.

J is TRBJ2-5 and V is TRBV7-2, with TRBD2 identical over 9 bases. V trimming: 2 bases; J trimming: 2 bases; junction bases outside the gene matches: 6. The CDR3 loop spans 16 amino acids. Germline assignment: CDR1 SGHTA and CDR2 FQGNSA. CDR3 coding DNA: TGTGCCAGCAGCTTAAGTATTAGCGGGGGACAAGAGACCCAGTACTTC. Its translation is CASSLSISGGQETQYF.

The chain carries TRBV19 and TRBJ1-2, with D maybe TRBD1 (5 bases). The CDR3 length is 13 residues. The germline V gene encodes CDR1 LNHDA and CDR2 SQIVND (reference sequence). Trimming took 11 bases from V and 4 from J, leaving 17 bases between them. This CDR3 reads CASRGKEGYGYTF. The CDR3 region has the DNA TGTGCCTCGCGGGGGAAGGAAGGCTATGGCTACACCTTC. Filled out from reference TRBV19 and TRBJ1-2, the complete variable domain reads DGGITQSPKYLFRKEGQNVTLSCEQNLNHDAMYWYRQDPGQGLRLIYYSQIVNDFQKGDIAEGYSVSREKKESFPLTVTSAQKNPTAFYLCASRGKEGYGYTFGSGTRLTVV.

This clone was observed a single time. The chain carries TRBV15 and TRBJ2-5, with TRBD2 matching over 7 bases. CDR1 and CDR2 from the germline V gene are LNHNV and YYDKDF (reference sequence). V was pared by 1 base and J by 0 bases, with 2 bases of the junction left unmatched. The length of the CDR3 is 15 residues. This chain's CDR3 is CATSRGGLNQETQYF. In DNA form, the CDR3 reads TGTGCCACCAGCAGAGGGGGACTAAACCAAGAGACCCAGTACTTC.

The chain carries TRBV4-2 and TRBJ2-7, with TRBD2 matching 8 bases. This CDR3 comprises 20 residues. CDR1 and CDR2 (germline): LGHNA, YNFKEQ. The junction had 28 bases not matched to a gene; V was cut back by 11 bases and J by 1 base. CDR3 sequence: CARRQRGGTRGGTDSYEQYF. CDR3 DNA: TGTGCCCGCCGCCAACGGGGGGGGACTCGCGGGGGGACCGATTCCTACGAGCAGTACTTC.

The J gene is TRBJ2-7, the V gene TRBV6-1; D not resolved. Germline V gives CDR1 MNHNS, CDR2 SASEGT. V lost 0 bases and J lost 9, with 24 bases in between. The CDR3 covers 17 residues. CDR3 coding DNA: TGTGCCAGCAGTGAAGCTCTGGAAGGTACTCGTAGGCCAGGGCAGTACTTC. This encodes CASSEALEGTRRPGQYF.

Only one count was recorded for this clone. The chain employs TRBV5-1 and TRBJ2-3; unclear D gene. This CDR3 spans 14 amino acids. The germline V gene encodes CDR1 SGHRS and CDR2 YFSETQ. The V gene lost 5 bases and the J gene lost 6 bases, with 16 bases spanning the gap. The CDR3 region has the DNA TGCGCCAGCAGGGTGGGCCATTCCGGCGATACGCAGTATTTT. Amino acids: CASRVGHSGDTQYF.

This sequence joins TRBV19 and TRBJ1-2, with a weak D call TRBD1 (5 bases). V gave up 2 bases and J gave up 8 bases, with 12 bases separating them. The germline V gene encodes CDR1 LNHDA and CDR2 SQIVND (reference sequence). The CDR3 contains 13 residues. The CDR3 region is CASSIQGAEGYTF. The CDR3, as DNA: TGTGCCAGTAGTATACAAGGGGCGGAAGGCTACACCTTC. Variable domain in full (rest from reference TRBV19 and TRBJ1-2): DGGITQSPKYLFRKEGQNVTLSCEQNLNHDAMYWYRQDPGQGLRLIYYSQIVNDFQKGDIAEGYSVSREKKESFPLTVTSAQKNPTAFYLCASSIQGAEGYTFGSGTRLTVV.

The chain has TRBV28 and TRBJ1-5, with D maybe TRBD1 (5 bases). This CDR3 is 17 amino acids long. Trimming shortened V by 4 bases and J by 1 base, and 17 bases separated the two germline ends. Germline V lookup: CDR1 MDHEN, CDR2 SYDVKM. In DNA, the CDR3 is TGTGCCAGCAGTTCCGGAGGGGCTTGGGGAAGCAATCAGCCCCAGCATTTT. Translating it yields CASSSGGAWGSNQPQHF.

The CDR3 loop reads CASSQGWQGEQYF. The CDR3 DNA reads TGTGCCAGCAGCCAAGGGTGGCAGGGCGAGCAGTACTTC. The chain carries TRBV3-1 (or the pseudogene TRBV3-2) and TRBJ2-7; tentatively, D is TRBD1 (5 bases). Trimming shortened V by 1 base and J by 6 bases, and 10 bases separated the two germline ends. CDR3 length equals 13 residues. CDR1 and CDR2 (germline): LGHDT, YNNKEL (reference sequence).

The gene calls are TRBV12-3 or TRBV12-4 and TRBJ2-3, with D uncertain. V was shortened by 2 bases and J by 5 bases, with 2 bases between the two germline ends. CDR3 length: 11 residues. Here the CDR3 reads CASSLLDTQYF. CDR3 DNA: TGTGCCAGCAGTTTACTAGATACGCAGTATTTT.

This clone was seen just once. The chain uses TRBV7-2 and TRBJ2-1, with D perhaps matching TRBD1 (6 bases). Trimming took 6 bases from V and 3 from J, leaving 15 bases between them. This CDR3 comprises 15 residues. Germline values: CDR1 SGHTA, CDR2 FQGNSA. The CDR3 sequence is CASSPQGGGYNEQFF. Here the CDR3 DNA reads TGTGCCAGCAGTCCACAGGGTGGGGGCTACAATGAGCAGTTCTTC.

V usage is TRBV7-9 and J usage is TRBJ2-5, with 8 bases fitting TRBD1. V was pared by 3 bases and J by 3 bases, with 3 bases of the junction left unmatched. The CDR3 is 14 residues long. The germline V gene encodes CDR1 SEHNR and CDR2 FQNEAQ (reference sequence). CDR3 protein: CASSLMGQEETQYF. In DNA form, the CDR3 reads TGTGCCAGCAGCTTGATGGGACAGGAAGAGACCCAGTACTTC. The complete variable domain, with remaining parts taken from reference TRBV7-9 and TRBJ2-5, reads DTGVSQNPRHKITKRGQNVTFRCDPISEHNRLYWYRQTLGQGPEFLTYFQNEAQLEKSRLLSDRFSAERPKGSFSTLEIQRTEQGDSAMYLCASSLMGQEETQYFGPGTRLLVL.

This chain uses TRBV6-2 or TRBV6-3 with TRBJ2-5; perhaps TRBD2 as D (5 bases). The germline CDR1 and CDR2 sequences are MNHEY and SVGEGT. The V end was cut by 5 bases, the J end by 5 bases, with 15 bases between. CDR3 length: 14 amino acids. CDR3 sequence reads: CASSPKGWRETQYF. CDR3 in DNA: TGTGCCAGCAGTCCAAAAGGGTGGAGGGAGACCCAGTACTTC.

V gene TRBV28 combines with J gene TRBJ1-6; D is possibly TRBD1 (5 bases). From germline, CDR1 is MDHEN and CDR2 SYDVKM. The V end was cut by 8 bases, the J end by 4 bases, with 9 bases between. The CDR3 spans 13 residues. The CDR3 DNA follows: TGTGCCAGCGGGACTCCATATAATTCACCCCTCCACTTT. Residues: CASGTPYNSPLHF.

The J gene is TRBJ1-2, the V gene TRBV6-1, with D maybe TRBD1 (6 bases). Germline V gene data show CDR1 as MNHNS and CDR2 as SASEGT. The CDR3 runs 18 residues. The V gene lost 1 base and the J gene lost 3 bases, with 21 bases spanning the gap. CDR3 in amino acids: CASSEGIITGIGDYGYTF. The CDR3 DNA sequence: TGTGCCAGCAGTGAAGGGATCATAACAGGGATTGGGGACTATGGCTACACCTTC.

V gene TRBV6-6 combines with J gene TRBJ2-5, with 10 bases fitting TRBD1. V was clipped by 5 bases and J by 4 bases; unmatched bases: 16. This CDR3 is 18 amino acids long. The germline gives CDR1 MNHNY, CDR2 SVGAGI (reference sequence). CDR3 loop: CASSPDRGGRKVGETQYF. In DNA form, the CDR3 reads TGTGCCAGCAGTCCGGACAGGGGGGGCCGAAAGGTCGGAGAGACCCAGTACTTC.

The rearrangement links TRBV18 to TRBJ2-7; 9 positions match TRBD1. J was trimmed by 3 bases and V by 1 base; bases with no gene match: 7. The CDR3 loop spans 16 amino acids. CDR1 KGHSH and CDR2 LQKENI come from the germline V gene. CDR3 bases: TGTGCCAGCTCACCACGCGGGGACAGGGTCAACTACGAGCAGTACTTC. Its translation: CASSPRGDRVNYEQYF.

This clone was observed a few times. The chain couples TRBV16 to TRBJ1-5; no clear D gene. The CDR3 is 16 residues long. V was cut by 0 bases and J by 1 base, with 10 bases left in between. Germline loops: CDR1 KGHSY, CDR2 FQNENV. The CDR3 nucleotides read TGTGCCAGCAGCCAATCTTTCGGGGAGAGCAATCAGCCCCAGCATTTT. Translated, it gives CASSQSFGESNQPQHF.

This clone was seen a handful of times. V and J are TRBV28 and TRBJ1-1; 7 positions agree with TRBD1. The CDR3 consists of 15 residues. After removal of 5 bases from V and 4 bases from J, the junction contained 10 bases not matched to a gene. CDR1 MDHEN and CDR2 SYDVKM come from the germline V gene. CDR3 residues: CASSLPQGLGTEAFF. CDR3 coding DNA: TGTGCCAGCAGTCTCCCACAGGGGTTGGGCACTGAAGCTTTCTTT.

This chain uses TRBV3-1 (or the pseudogene TRBV3-2) with TRBJ2-1; D is unclear. The CDR3 extends over 14 amino acids. Between the trimmed V and J ends, which lost 1 base and 10 bases, there was a span of 14 bases. Germline V gene data show CDR1 as LGHDT and CDR2 as YNNKEL (reference sequence). The CDR3 DNA is TGTGCCAGCAGCCAAGGGAGTGCATCCGACGAGCAGTTCTTC. Translation gives CASSQGSASDEQFF.

To note about this clone: Other nucleotide sequences in the sample specify the same CDR3. The chain combines TRBV6-1 with TRBJ1-5; no definite D call. CDR3 size: 13 residues. V dropped 3 bases and J dropped 7 bases, with 10 bases sitting between them. Germline CDR1 is MNHNS and CDR2 is SASEGT. The DNA of the CDR3 is TGTGCCAGCAGTGAGGAGGGTTGGCAGCCCCAGCATTTT. Protein product: CASSEEGWQPQHF.

For the CDR3, the DNA is TGCGCCAGCAGTGCTACCGGGACTAGCGGGGGCGCCTCCTACAATGAGCAGTTCTTC. It specifies CASSATGTSGGASYNEQFF. This sequence joins TRBV10-1 and TRBJ2-1; 14 bases are a match to TRBD2. The CDR3 is 19 amino acids. Germline V CDR1 and CDR2: WNHNN, SYGVQD (reference sequence). V lost 4 bases and J lost 0; bases outside the gene matches: 8.

This chain uses TRBV7-9 with TRBJ1-1, with TRBD1 matching over 8 bases. The germline CDR1 and CDR2 sequences are SEHNR and FQNEAQ (reference sequence). The V segment lost 5 bases and the J segment 1 base; nucleotides outside the gene matches: 6. The CDR3 runs to 15 residues. The CDR3 coding sequence is TGTGCCAGCAGCCTTACGGGGACAGGGAACACTGAAGCTTTCTTT. Protein sequence: CASSLTGTGNTEAFF.

J is TRBJ2-3 and V is TRBV7-2; the match to TRBD1 covers 9 bases. This CDR3 is 16 amino acids long. V trimming: 3 bases; J trimming: 3 bases; junction bases outside the gene matches: 7. Germline-derived CDR1 and CDR2 are SGHTA and FQGNSA. CDR3 in DNA: TGTGCCAGCAGCTTGAGTGGGGACAGGGTTACAGATACGCAGTATTTT. Amino acids: CASSLSGDRVTDTQYF. Full variable domain (rest looked up from reference TRBV7-2 and TRBJ2-3): GAGVSQSPSNKVTEKGKDVELRCDPISGHTALYWYRQSLGQGLEFLIYFQGNSAPDKSGLPSDRFSAERTGGSVSTLTIQRTQQEDSAVYLCASSLSGDRVTDTQYFGPGTRLTVL.

The rearrangement links TRBV28 to TRBJ1-1; weak D call: TRBD1 (5 bases). Germline-derived CDR1 and CDR2 are MDHEN and SYDVKM. Trimming removed 5 bases at V and 5 bases at J, with 9 bases between. There are 12 residues in the CDR3. This chain's CDR3 is CASSGGGTEAFF. CDR3 DNA sequence: TGTGCCAGCAGTGGCGGGGGGACTGAAGCTTTCTTT. Based on the CDR3 plus reference TRBV28 and TRBJ1-1, the full variable domain is DVKVTQSSRYLVKRTGEKVFLECVQDMDHENMFWYRQDPGLGLRLIYFSYDVKMKEKGDIPEGYSVSREKKERFSLILESASTNQTSMYLCASSGGGTEAFFGQGTRLTVV.

The chain is built from TRBV28 and TRBJ2-2, with D perhaps TRBD2 (5 bases). Trimming left V 8 bases short and J 8 bases short, with 15 bases between. The CDR3 is made up of 13 amino acids. Germline values: CDR1 MDHEN, CDR2 SYDVKM. CDR3 sequence (DNA): TGTGCCAGCTCCACGGGAATGAGAGGGGAGCTGTTTTTT. This codes for CASSTGMRGELFF.

The rearrangement joins TRBV19 to TRBJ1-5, with D unresolved. This CDR3 is 15 amino acids long. Germline loops: CDR1 LNHDA, CDR2 SQIVND (reference sequence). Trimming left V 7 bases short and J 2 bases short, with 15 bases between. As DNA, the CDR3 is TGTGCCAGTATGCGCGTGGGCCAGGGCAATCAGCCCCAGCATTTT. Amino acids: CASMRVGQGNQPQHF.

The chain couples TRBV28 to TRBJ1-5; 7 bases are shared with TRBD1. Germline V gene lookup returns CDR1 MDHEN and CDR2 SYDVKM. Trimming cost V 4 bases and J 0 bases; bases outside gene matches: 6. The CDR3 length is 16 residues. Here the CDR3 reads CASSSGQEVSNQPQHF. CDR3 DNA sequence: TGTGCCAGCAGTTCCGGACAGGAGGTTAGCAATCAGCCCCAGCATTTT.

This clone was seen only once. The rearrangement joins TRBV2 to TRBJ2-2; no firm D call. Germline V lookup: CDR1 SNHLY, CDR2 FYNNEI. CDR3 length: 14 residues. V lost 8 bases and J lost 4, with 14 bases in between. CDR3 protein: CASEIESSTGELFF. The CDR3 nucleotides are TGTGCCAGCGAAATCGAGTCAAGCACCGGGGAGCTGTTTTTT.

The V and J genes are TRBV28 and TRBJ2-5, with 8 bases fitting TRBD2. Germline V gene data show CDR1 as MDHEN and CDR2 as SYDVKM. This CDR3 spans 14 amino acids. V dropped 7 bases and J dropped 7; count of bases not matched to a gene: 11. The CDR3 nucleotides read TGTGCCAGCACTACAGCGGGAGATTCGGGGACCCAGTACTTC. This translates into CASTTAGDSGTQYF.

The J gene is TRBJ2-5, the V gene TRBV7-6, with 8 bases lining up with TRBD1. Unmatched junction bases numbered 9, after V lost 5 bases and J lost 7 bases. The CDR3 covers 14 residues. From germline, CDR1 is SGHVS and CDR2 FNYEAQ. CDR3 protein: CASSEMDRVATQYF. The CDR3 DNA reads TGTGCCAGCAGCGAAATGGACAGGGTCGCGACCCAGTACTTC.

J is TRBJ1-1 and V is TRBV6-5, with D perhaps matching TRBD1 (5 bases). The CDR3 is 11 residues long. CDR1 and CDR2 from the germline V gene are MNHEY and SVGAGI. V was trimmed by 3 bases and J by 8 bases, leaving 7 bases between them. The CDR3 here is CASSYDSEAFF. CDR3 nucleotide sequence: TGTGCCAGCAGTTATGACAGCGAAGCTTTCTTT.